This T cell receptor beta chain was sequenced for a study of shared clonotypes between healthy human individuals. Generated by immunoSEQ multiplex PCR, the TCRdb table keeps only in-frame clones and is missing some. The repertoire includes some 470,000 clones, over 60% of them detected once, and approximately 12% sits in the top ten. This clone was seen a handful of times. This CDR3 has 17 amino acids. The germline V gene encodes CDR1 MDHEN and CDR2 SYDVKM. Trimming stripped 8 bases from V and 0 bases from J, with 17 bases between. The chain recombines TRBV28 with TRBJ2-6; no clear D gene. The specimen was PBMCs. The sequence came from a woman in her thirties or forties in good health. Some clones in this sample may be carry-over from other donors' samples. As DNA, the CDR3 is TGTGCCAGCTCGTTTGCAGGATCTAGCTCTGGGGCCAACGTCCTGACTTTC. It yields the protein CASSFAGSSSGANVLTF.